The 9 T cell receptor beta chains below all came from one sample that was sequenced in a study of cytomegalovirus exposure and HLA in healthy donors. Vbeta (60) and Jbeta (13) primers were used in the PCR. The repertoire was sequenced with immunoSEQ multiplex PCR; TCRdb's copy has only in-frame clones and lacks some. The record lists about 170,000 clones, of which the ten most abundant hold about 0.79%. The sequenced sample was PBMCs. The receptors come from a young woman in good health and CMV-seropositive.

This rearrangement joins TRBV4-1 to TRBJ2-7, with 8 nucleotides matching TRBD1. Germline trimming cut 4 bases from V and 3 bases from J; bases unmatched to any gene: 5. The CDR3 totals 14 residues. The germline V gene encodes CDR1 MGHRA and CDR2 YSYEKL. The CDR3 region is CASSLRDRGYEQYF. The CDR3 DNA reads TGCGCCAGCAGCCTAAGAGACAGGGGCTACGAGCAGTACTTC.

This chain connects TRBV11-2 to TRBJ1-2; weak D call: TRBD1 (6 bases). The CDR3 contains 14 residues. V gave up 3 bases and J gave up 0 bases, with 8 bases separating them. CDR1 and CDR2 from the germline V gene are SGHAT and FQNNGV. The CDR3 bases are TGTGCCAGCAGCTTTAGGACAGCTAACTATGGCTACACCTTC. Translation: CASSFRTANYGYTF.

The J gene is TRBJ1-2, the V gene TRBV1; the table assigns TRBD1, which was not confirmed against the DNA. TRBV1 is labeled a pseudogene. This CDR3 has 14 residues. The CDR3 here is CTSSQETEVYGYTF. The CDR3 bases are TGCACCAGCAGCCAAGAAACAGAAGTATATGGCTACACCTTC.

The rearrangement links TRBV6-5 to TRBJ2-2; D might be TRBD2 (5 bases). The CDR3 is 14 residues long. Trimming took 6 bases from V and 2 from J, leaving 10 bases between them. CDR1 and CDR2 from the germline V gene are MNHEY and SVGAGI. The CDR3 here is CASSPSPNTGELFF. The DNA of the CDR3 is TGTGCCAGCAGCCCTAGCCCTAACACCGGGGAGCTGTTTTTT.

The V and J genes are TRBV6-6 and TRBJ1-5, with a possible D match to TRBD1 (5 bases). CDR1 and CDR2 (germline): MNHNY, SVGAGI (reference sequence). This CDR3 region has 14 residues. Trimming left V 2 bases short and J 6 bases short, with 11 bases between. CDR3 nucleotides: TGTGCCAGCAGTTACGGGGGGGTTGGTCAGCCCCAGCATTTT. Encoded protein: CASSYGGVGQPQHF.

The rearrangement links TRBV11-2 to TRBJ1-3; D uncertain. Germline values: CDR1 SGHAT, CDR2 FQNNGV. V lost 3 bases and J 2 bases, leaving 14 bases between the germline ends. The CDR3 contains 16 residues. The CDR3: CASSFSPGSPGNTIYF. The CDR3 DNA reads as TGTGCCAGCAGCTTTTCTCCGGGTTCCCCTGGAAACACCATATATTTT.

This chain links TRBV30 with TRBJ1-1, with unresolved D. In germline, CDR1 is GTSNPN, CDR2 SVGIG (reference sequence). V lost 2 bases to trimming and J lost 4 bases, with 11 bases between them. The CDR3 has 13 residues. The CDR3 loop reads CAWSRFTGTEAFF. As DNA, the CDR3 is TGTGCCTGGAGTCGATTCACGGGCACTGAAGCTTTCTTT. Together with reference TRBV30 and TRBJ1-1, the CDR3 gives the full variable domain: SQTIHQWPATLVQPVGSPLSLECTVEGTSNPNLYWYRQAAGRGLQLLFYSVGIGQISSEVPQNLSASRPQDRQFILSSKKLLLSDSGFYLCAWSRFTGTEAFFGQGTRLTVV.

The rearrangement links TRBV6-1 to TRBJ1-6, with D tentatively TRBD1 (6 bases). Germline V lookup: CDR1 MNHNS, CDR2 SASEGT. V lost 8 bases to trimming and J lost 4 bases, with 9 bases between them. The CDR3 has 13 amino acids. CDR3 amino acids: CASGGQYNSPLHF. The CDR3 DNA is TGTGCCAGCGGCGGACAGTATAATTCACCCCTCCACTTT.

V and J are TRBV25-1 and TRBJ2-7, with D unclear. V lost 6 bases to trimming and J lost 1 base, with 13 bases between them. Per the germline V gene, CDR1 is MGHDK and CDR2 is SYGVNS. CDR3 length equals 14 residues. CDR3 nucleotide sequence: TGTGCCAGCAGAAACATCTCCCGATCCTACGAGCAGTACTTC. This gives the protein CASRNISRSYEQYF.